The rows below give T cell receptor beta chains drawn from one sample of a study of CD8+ T cells in alopecia areata. TCRdb's table, derived via immunoSEQ multiplex PCR, lists solely in-frame clones and lacks some. The sample comprises some 45,000 clones, roughly 90% of which are singletons, and 18% rests with the top ten. The sequences come from CD8+ T cells sorted from blood, collected at week 24, from a patient treated with tofacitinib. The source of these receptors is a human donor with alopecia areata. CDR3s include the opening cysteine and the closing phenylalanine or tryptophan. D genes are given only for firm matches. Some rows mark clone size as missing; the rest say once, few, many or name a class of expanded clone.

size,D,J,V,DNA,CDR3
NA,NA,TRBJ2-7,TRBV28,TGTGCCAGCAGTTTGGCTGAGGACTACGAGCAGTACTTC,CASSLAEDYEQYF
NA,TRBD1,TRBJ2-5,TRBV4-1,TGCGCCAGCAGCCATCCGCGACAGGGAGAGGAGACCCAGTACTTC,CASSHPRQGEETQYF
NA,TRBD2,TRBJ2-3,TRBV27,TGTGCCAGCAGTTCACAGTGGCTAGCGGGGGGGACTAGCACAGATACGCAGTATTTT,CASSSQWLAGGTSTDTQYF
NA,NA,TRBJ2-7,TRBV10-3,TGTGCCATCAGAGGTCCGAGCCCCTACGAGCAGTACTTC,CAIRGPSPYEQYF
NA,TRBD1,TRBJ2-7,TRBV25-1,TGTGCCAGCCGGGACAGCCGATCCTACGAGCAGTACTTC,CASRDSRSYEQYF
few,NA,TRBJ2-3,TRBV29-1,TGCAGCGTTGAGGGGGAGGTAGACAGGGTGTCAGATACGCAGTATTTT,CSVEGEVDRVSDTQYF
NA,NA,TRBJ2-5,TRBV28,TGTGCCAGCAGTTCCTCGGTTGACAGTATAATGGAGACCCAGTACTTC,CASSSSVDSIMETQYF
NA,NA,TRBJ2-4,TRBV7-9,TGTGCCAGCAGCTTGGTAACTCTGGACATTCAGTACTTC,CASSLVTLDIQYF
NA,NA,TRBJ2-7,TRBV29-1,TGCAGCGTTGCCCTTCTGGGGATTCCAACCTACGAGCAGTACTTC,CSVALLGIPTYEQYF
NA,NA,TRBJ1-6,TRBV5-1,TGCGCCAGCAGCTTGGCATGGACCGGGACCAATTCACCCCTCCACTTT,CASSLAWTGTNSPLHF
NA,NA,TRBJ1-3,TRBV9,TGTGCCAGCAGCGTAGGATCTGGAAACACCATATATTTT,CASSVGSGNTIYF
NA,TRBD2,TRBJ2-3,TRBV28,TGTGCCAGCAGTTCAAGGACTAGCGGAAGCACAGATACGCAGTATTTT,CASSSRTSGSTDTQYF
NA,TRBD2,TRBJ2-1,TRBV5-6,TGTGCCAGCAGCTTACGCTTCGGGGGGGCAGGATCCTACAATGAGCAGTTCTTC,CASSLRFGGAGSYNEQFF
NA,TRBD1,TRBJ2-7,TRBV28,TGTGCCAGCAGTCCGGACAGGTCCTACTCCTACGAGCAGTACTTC,CASSPDRSYSYEQYF
NA,TRBD1,TRBJ2-7,TRBV29-1,TGCAGCGTTGACGGGGACAGGGCTGGGGAGCAGTACTTC,CSVDGDRAGEQYF
NA,NA,TRBJ2-7,TRBV7-9,TGTGCCAGCAGCCCCGACAGCCCTTCCTACGAGCAGTGCTTC,CASSPDSPSYEQCF
once,NA,TRBJ1-1,TRBV5-8,TGTGCCAGCAGCTTGGAGCAGGGACCGTACACTGAAGCTTTCTTT,CASSLEQGPYTEAFF
NA,NA,TRBJ2-7,TRBV7-9,TGTGCCAGCACACCGGGTCCCAATGGCGAGCAGTACTTC,CASTPGPNGEQYF
NA,NA,TRBJ2-1,TRBV11-2,TGTGCCAGCAGCACTCGACCTTCTGATGAGCAGTTCTTC,CASSTRPSDEQFF
NA,NA,TRBJ2-7,TRBV7-8,TGTGCCAGCAGCTTTGATGGAGAGGGTCTCTACGAGCAGTACTTC,CASSFDGEGLYEQYF
few,NA,TRBJ2-7,TRBV7-9,TGTGCCAGCAGCCTATACAGGGTACCCTACGAGCAGTACTTC,CASSLYRVPYEQYF
NA,NA,TRBJ2-1,TRBV27,TGTGCCAGCAGTTTTGCAGCCAACAATGAGCAGTTCTTC,CASSFAANNEQFF
NA,NA,TRBJ2-6,TRBV4-1,TGCGCCAGCAGCCAAAGGGCAGGGGCAACTCGCTCTGGGGCCAACGTCCTGACTTTC,CASSQRAGATRSGANVLTF
NA,TRBD1,TRBJ2-7,TRBV6-1,TGTGCCAGCAGTGAATCAAACAGGGGCTCCTACGAGCAGTACTTC,CASSESNRGSYEQYF
NA,NA,TRBJ2-2,TRBV7-2,TGTGCCAGCAGCCTAACACCCGGGGCCGGGGAGCTGTTTTTT,CASSLTPGAGELFF
NA,NA,TRBJ2-7,TRBV6-1,TGTGCCATCCGGGACTTACAATACGAGCAGTACTTC,CAIRDLQYEQYF
NA,NA,TRBJ2-7,TRBV4-2,TGTGCCAGCAGCCAAGAGCTAGCGTCGTACGAGCAGTACTTC,CASSQELASYEQYF
NA,TRBD2,TRBJ2-1,TRBV30,TGTGCCTGGAGTTCGGGGGGAAGCTCCTACAATGAGCAGTTCTTC,CAWSSGGSSYNEQFF
NA,NA,TRBJ2-2,TRBV27,TGTGCCAGCAGTTTCGGTCCTAACACCGGGGAGCTGTTTTTT,CASSFGPNTGELFF
NA,NA,TRBJ2-7,TRBV19,TGTGCCAGTAGTTCCATGCAAGGGGAGTCCCCCTACGAGCAGTACTTC,CASSSMQGESPYEQYF
NA,TRBD2,TRBJ2-1,TRBV2,TGTGCCAGCAGTGCTTGGCTAGCGGGGGGCCGCTCCTACAATGAGCAGTTCTTC,CASSAWLAGGRSYNEQFF
NA,TRBD1,TRBJ2-7,TRBV10-3,TGTGCCATCAGTGAGTCGCAGGGGGCGGGCGAGCAGTACTTC,CAISESQGAGEQYF
NA,NA,TRBJ2-6,TRBV10-2,TGCGCCAGCATTGGGGGCAGGGACAATGGGGCCAACGTCCTGACTTTC,CASIGGRDNGANVLTF
NA,TRBD1,TRBJ2-1,TRBV7-8,TGTGCCAGCAGCTTGCATCGGGACAGGTCGTGGGATGAGCAGTTCTTC,CASSLHRDRSWDEQFF
NA,TRBD2,TRBJ2-7,TRBV7-9,TGTGCCAGCAGCTTAGTAGGGCGGGGGGACTCCTACGAGCAGTACTTC,CASSLVGRGDSYEQYF
NA,NA,TRBJ1-4,TRBV27,TGTGCCAGCAGTTTGGGTTGGACAGAAGAAAAACTGTTTTTT,CASSLGWTEEKLFF
NA,TRBD2,TRBJ2-3,TRBV13,TGTGCCAGCAGCTCCCGGACTAGCGGGGGGGCAACAGATACGCAGTATTTT,CASSSRTSGGATDTQYF
NA,NA,TRBJ2-2,TRBV29-1,TGCAGCGTTGAAGATAGCAGCACCGGGGAGCTGTTTTTT,CSVEDSSTGELFF
NA,NA,TRBJ2-3,TRBV5-1,TGCGCCAGCAGCTCATACGGAGATACGCAGTATTTT,CASSSYGDTQYF
NA,TRBD1,TRBJ2-2,TRBV7-6,TGTGCCAGCAGCTTAGGGACAGGGAACACCGGGGAGCTGTTTTTT,CASSLGTGNTGELFF
NA,TRBD2,TRBJ2-3,TRBV27,TGTGCCAGCAGTCTCCAACTAGCGGATATCACAGATACGCAGTATTTT,CASSLQLADITDTQYF
NA,TRBD1,TRBJ1-1,TRBV29-1,TGCAGCGTTGTCGGGACAGGGCAGAACACTGAAGCTTTCTTT,CSVVGTGQNTEAFF